This TCR beta chain came from a study of memory CD4+ T cells and cytomegalovirus serostatus. Findings of the study overall: Median bootstrapped AUC for CMV status was just under 0.97 originally, about 0.9 US-trained. Suggested: most of the CMV-linked TCR signature lies in CD4+ memory cells.

Comments on this clone: As yet, its antigen is unknown.

V lost 2 bases to trimming and J lost 8 bases, with 13 bases between them. The CDR3 totals 14 residues. CDR1 and CDR2 (germline): SGHRS, YFSETQ. Original methodology: After removing out-of-frame reads, around 2.2 million distinct TCRbeta sequences remained. Repertoires were generated with immunoSEQ multiplex PCR, while TCRdb's copy carries only in-frame clones and drops some. Clone size and V and J calls were adopted from that table, with D and trimming inferred from the DNA. The sample consists of about 92,000 clones, roughly 80% of them appearing once. The sort gate was single viable CD3+CD4+CD8-CD45RO+ cells for memory CD4+ T cells.

The V gene is TRBV5-1, the J gene TRBJ1-4; D unclear. Source material: memory CD4+ T cells from blood. The TCR was taken from an adult in good health and CMV-seropositive. The CDR3 DNA follows: TGCGCCAGCAGCTTTCAGGAGCCCCGGGAAAAACTGTTTTTT. As protein: CASSFQEPREKLFF. Based on the CDR3 plus reference TRBV5-1 and TRBJ1-4, the full variable domain is KAGVTQTPRYLIKTRGQQVTLSCSPISGHRSVSWYQQTPGQGLQFLFEYFSETQRNKGNFPGRFSGRQFSNSRSEMNVSTLELGDSALYLCASSFQEPREKLFFGSGTQLSVL.